These 10 T cell receptor beta chains originate from one sample sequenced in a study of PD-1 blockade in classical Hodgkin lymphoma. The assay was immunoSEQ multiplex PCR, and TCRdb's table has in-frame clones only and misses some. The data contain fewer than 65,000 clones, around 89% of them seen just once; the ten biggest clones take up approximately 16%. The patients all showed relapse after autologous stem cell transplantation, while their brentuximab vedotin exposure varied. The sample consisted of peripheral blood mononuclear cells (PBMCs), taken at baseline. Source of these receptors: a human donor with classical Hodgkin lymphoma.

The V call is TRBV11-2, the J call TRBJ2-3, with a possible D match to TRBD1 (7 bases). Germline assignment: CDR1 SGHAT and CDR2 FQNNGV. This CDR3 is 15 amino acids long. The V end lost 5 bases, the J end lost 2 bases, and 14 bases lay between the germline ends. CDR3: CASSPGGGHTDTQYF. The CDR3 DNA reads as TGTGCCAGCAGCCCTGGAGGGGGCCACACAGATACGCAGTATTTT.

The chain employs TRBV11-2 and TRBJ2-3, with TRBD2 matching over 8 bases. The length of the CDR3 is 15 residues. The V segment lost 3 bases and the J segment 5 bases; nucleotides outside the gene matches: 7. The germline V gene encodes CDR1 SGHAT and CDR2 FQNNGV. The CDR3 spells CASSFEAGAQDTQYF. CDR3 sequence (DNA): TGTGCCAGCAGCTTCGAAGCGGGGGCGCAAGATACGCAGTATTTT.

The chain recombines TRBV29-1 with TRBJ1-2; TRBD1 aligns across 7 bases. Losses at the gene ends were 5 bases for V and 8 bases for J; bases not matched to a gene: 11. The CDR3 spans 13 residues. In germline, CDR1 is SQVTM, CDR2 ANQGSEA. DNA of the CDR3: TGCAGCGTTCATACCACAGGGGTTCACGGCTACACCTTC. Translation: CSVHTTGVHGYTF.

This sequence joins TRBV7-2 and TRBJ1-2; TRBD1 aligns across 7 bases. Germline-derived CDR1 and CDR2 are SGHTA and FQGNSA. The V gene end was trimmed by 5 bases and the J gene end by 2 bases; junction bases not matched to a gene: 8. This CDR3 region has 15 residues. DNA for the CDR3: TGTGCCAGCAGCGTAAACAGGGGAGGAAACTATGGCTACACCTTC. This encodes CASSVNRGGNYGYTF. The full variable domain, with the rest looked up from reference TRBV7-2 and TRBJ1-2, is GAGVSQSPSNKVTEKGKDVELRCDPISGHTALYWYRQSLGQGLEFLIYFQGNSAPDKSGLPSDRFSAERTGGSVSTLTIQRTQQEDSAVYLCASSVNRGGNYGYTFGSGTRLTVV.

The chain carries TRBV18 and TRBJ2-5; possibly TRBD1 or TRBD2 for D (5 bases each). The CDR3 contains 14 residues. CDR1 is KGHSH and CDR2 is LQKENI in the germline V gene. V was trimmed by 5 bases and J by 3 bases, leaving 13 bases between them. The CDR3 here is CASSSGTEEETQYF. CDR3 coding DNA: TGTGCCAGCTCATCAGGGACGGAGGAAGAGACCCAGTACTTC.

This clone has a single count. The chain links TRBV12-5 to TRBJ2-1; 11 nucleotides agree with TRBD2. Per germline, CDR1 LGHNT and CDR2 FRNRAP. With 6 bases clipped from V and 7 bases from J, the junction kept 8 bases outside the gene matches. There are 15 residues in the CDR3. The DNA of the CDR3 is TGTGCTAGTGGGCCTCGACTAGCGGGGCGGAATGAGCAGTTCTTC. Residues: CASGPRLAGRNEQFF.

Comments on this clone: The junction departs from germline at one end; a sequencing error may be responsible. The chain employs TRBV13 and TRBJ2-2; 7 bases line up with TRBD1. This CDR3 spans 16 amino acids. Germline V lookup: CDR1 PRHDT, CDR2 FYEKMQ (reference sequence). CDR3 in amino acids: CASSPTEGAGTRELFF. CDR3 bases: TGTGCCAGCAGCCCTACTGAGGGGGCGGGCACCAGGGAGCTGTTTTTT.

The V and J genes are TRBV7-3 and TRBJ1-5; 8 bases fit TRBD1. This CDR3 has 13 residues. V dropped 3 bases and J dropped 5; count of bases not matched to a gene: 0. Germline CDR1 SGHTA, CDR2 FQGTGA. The CDR3 is CASSLTGDQPQHF. The CDR3 bases are TGTGCCAGCAGCTTGACAGGGGATCAGCCCCAGCATTTT.

This CDR3 reads CASRPGQSYEQYF. CDR3 in DNA: TGTGCCAGCCGACCGGGACAGTCTTACGAGCAGTACTTC. This rearrangement joins TRBV28 to TRBJ2-7; the match to TRBD1 covers 7 bases. Trimming cost V 8 bases and J 4 bases; bases outside gene matches: 8. The CDR3 is 13 amino acids. CDR1 is MDHEN, CDR2 SYDVKM, per germline.

The J gene is TRBJ1-5, the V gene TRBV6-5, with TRBD1 as a possible D gene (5 bases). CDR1 is MNHEY, CDR2 SVGAGI, per germline. V shed 5 bases and J shed 4 bases, with 12 bases lying between them. This CDR3 is built from 14 residues. The CDR3 DNA is TGTGCCAGCAGTGGTCCGGGACGGAATCAGCCCCAGCATTTT. This codes for CASSGPGRNQPQHF.